Sequencing of this TCR beta chain was carried out in a study of CD8+ T cells in alopecia areata listed by TCRdb under 2018. With regard to the full study: The treated patients took part in an open-label pilot trial in which moderate-to-severe alopecia areata was treated with oral tofacitinib at 5 to 10 mg twice daily. Scalp clonality was compared among normal scalp (n=4), patchy alopecia areata scalp (n=8), and alopecia totalis/universalis scalp (n=8). Scalp tissue and sorted CD4+ and CD8+ peripheral blood T cells from patchy and totalis/universalis alopecia areata patients and from healthy controls were covered by human TCRbeta sequencing. For the treated patients, the SALT score, which quantifies what percentage of scalp surface area is affected, served as the measure of disease severity. Biopsies were taken from tofacitinib-treated patients at baseline and again at 4 and 24 weeks into treatment, and several of those patients also had a later scalp biopsy. TCRbeta CDR3 regions were amplified by immunoSEQ multiplex PCR using 35 Vbeta forward and 13 Jbeta reverse primers. RNA was obtained with the PAXgene miRNA kit for fixed scalp, the miRNeasy kit for PBMCs, and the RNeasy kit for mouse skin. High-throughput TCRbeta sequencing was used to examine T cell clonal expansion in alopecia areata in both the C3H/HeJ mouse model and human patients. Patients received tofacitinib for 6 to 18 months and were then followed off drug for 6 months to check for delayed response and recurrence.

This clone was detected a few times. Its antigen remains undetermined. No base quality information exists; no much larger clone differs at one position. What the research found in general, with its limitations: Tofacitinib significantly lowered scalp clonality and the number of expanded CD8+ clones among the top 100 scalp clones. Higher clonality and more expanded CD8+ clones were observed in lesional scalp than in normal scalp, particularly in alopecia totalis/universalis, a finding suggestive of antigenic drive. Many expanded lesional clones were found to persist in scalp and blood during tofacitinib treatment, and relapse after treatment cessation may be partly explained by this persistence. Because the treated cohort was small and included a single nonresponder, larger studies are needed to assess links between baseline CD8+ expansion and response. Scalp TCR repertoire analysis is complicated because resident alphabeta T cells in normal human skin are also sequenced, whereas mouse skin is dominated by gammadelta T cells. Compared with mice, TCR sequences shared between patients were less clear, possibly partly because of HLA diversity across the patient population.

The library was obtained by the immunoSEQ multiplex PCR assay. RNA was extracted from all samples and reverse transcribed into cDNA, which served as template for TCR sequencing. SuperScript III was used to make first-strand cDNA, primed with a 2:1 mix of oligo-dT and random hexamers. A synthetic immune receptor repertoire was used to gauge amplification bias, and whatever bias remained was removed computationally. As for the original processing: Raw reads were preprocessed for error removal, and CDR3 was defined according to IMGT conventions as running from the conserved cysteine to phenylalanine. Clonality was calculated as 1 minus Shannon entropy normalized by log2 of the number of productive unique TCRs. Whether scalp clones were CD4 or CD8 was inferred by matching scalp TCRbeta sequences against CD4 and CD8 repertoires sorted from blood. As stored in TCRdb, this immuneACCESS dataset retains in-frame rearrangements with V and J assigned. A fraction of the clones does not appear; measured against another copy, unresolved V genes explain less than half of the discrepancy, and the remainder lacks a known reason. The V and J calls and clone size are taken from that table; D and trimming were inferred from the DNA. The sample contains approximately 100,000 clones, just under 60% of them found a single time. The leading ten clones occupy about 17% of the sample.

Unmatched junction bases come to 3, with V trimmed by 11 bases and J by 7 bases. The germline V gene gives CDR1 as LGHNT and CDR2 as FRNRAP. Spanning cysteine to phenylalanine, the CDR3 consists of 12 amino acids. This entry keeps only the CDR3 DNA: 36 bases, framed from base 1. Explained via the paper, the treatment or condition label denotes: oral pan-JAK inhibitor, 5-10 mg twice daily. Lesional scalp punch biopsies and peripheral blood were obtained from alopecia areata patients. PBMCs were isolated by density centrifugation and stained for CD3, CD4 and CD8, after which CD4+ and CD8+ T cells were sorted on a FACSAria.

The clonotype was recovered from a human donor with alopecia areata. Recombination linked TRBV12-5 to TRBJ1-4; the central 11 bases match TRBD1. This specimen was CD8+ T cells sorted from blood, taken at approximately week 60, from a patient treated with tofacitinib. The CDR3 reads as follows: CAAGTGGEKLFF. The bases read TGTGCTGCCGGGACAGGGGGTGAAAAACTGTTTTTT.